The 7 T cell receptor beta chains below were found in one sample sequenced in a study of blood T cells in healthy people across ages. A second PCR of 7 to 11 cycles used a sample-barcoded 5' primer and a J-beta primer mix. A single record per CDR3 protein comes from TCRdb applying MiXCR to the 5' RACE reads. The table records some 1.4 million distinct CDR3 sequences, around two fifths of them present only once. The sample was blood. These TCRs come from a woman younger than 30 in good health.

The chain's CDR3 is CSAASGGDIQETQYF. The CDR3 DNA is TGCAGTGCAGCAAGTGGGGGGGATATACAAGAGACCCAGTACTTC. This chain connects TRBV20-1 to TRBJ2-5, with 7 nucleotides matching TRBD2. The CDR3 consists of 15 residues. J gave up 2 bases and V 6 bases, and 12 bases lay outside the gene matches. CDR1 is DFQATT and CDR2 is SNEGSKA in the germline V gene (reference sequence).

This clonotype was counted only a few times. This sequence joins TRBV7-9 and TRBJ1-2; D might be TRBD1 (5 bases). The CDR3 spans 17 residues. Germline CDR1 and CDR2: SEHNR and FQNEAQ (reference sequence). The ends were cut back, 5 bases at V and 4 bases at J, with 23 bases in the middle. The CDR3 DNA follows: TGTGCCAGCAGCCGCACCGGGGGAAAGGGAATGGCCTATGGCTACACCTTC. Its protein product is CASSRTGGKGMAYGYTF.

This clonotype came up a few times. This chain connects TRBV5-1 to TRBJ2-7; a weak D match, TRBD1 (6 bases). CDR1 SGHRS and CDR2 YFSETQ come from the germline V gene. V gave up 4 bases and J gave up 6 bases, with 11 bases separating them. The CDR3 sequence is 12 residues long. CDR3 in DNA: TGCGCCAGCAGCCGGGACACTCGCGAGCAGTACTTC. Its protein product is CASSRDTREQYF.

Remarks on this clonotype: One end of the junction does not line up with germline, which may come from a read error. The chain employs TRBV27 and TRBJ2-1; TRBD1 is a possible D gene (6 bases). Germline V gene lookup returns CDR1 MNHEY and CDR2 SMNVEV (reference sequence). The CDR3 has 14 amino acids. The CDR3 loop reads CASTETGHYNERFF. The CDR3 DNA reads TGTGCCAGCACAGAGACAGGACACTACAATGAGCGGTTCTTC.

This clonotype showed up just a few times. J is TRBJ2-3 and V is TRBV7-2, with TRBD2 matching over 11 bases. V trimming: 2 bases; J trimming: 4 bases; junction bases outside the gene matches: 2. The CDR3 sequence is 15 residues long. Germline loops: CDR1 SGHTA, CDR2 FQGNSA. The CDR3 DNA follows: TGTGCCAGCAGCTTAACTAGCGGGAGCCCAGATACGCAGTATTTT. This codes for CASSLTSGSPDTQYF.

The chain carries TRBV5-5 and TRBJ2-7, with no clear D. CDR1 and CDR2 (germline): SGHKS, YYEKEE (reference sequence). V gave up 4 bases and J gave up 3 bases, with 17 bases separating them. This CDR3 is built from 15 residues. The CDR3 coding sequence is TGTGCCAGCAGCCCGGGTCAGCCGGGTCTCTACGAGCAGTACTTC. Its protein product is CASSPGQPGLYEQYF.

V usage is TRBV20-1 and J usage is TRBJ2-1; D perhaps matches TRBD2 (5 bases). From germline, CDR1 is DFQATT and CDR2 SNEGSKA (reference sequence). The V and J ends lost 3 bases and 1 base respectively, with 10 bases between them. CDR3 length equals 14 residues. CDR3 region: CSARSGYSYNEQFF. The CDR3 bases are TGCAGTGCTAGGAGCGGATATTCCTACAATGAGCAGTTCTTC.